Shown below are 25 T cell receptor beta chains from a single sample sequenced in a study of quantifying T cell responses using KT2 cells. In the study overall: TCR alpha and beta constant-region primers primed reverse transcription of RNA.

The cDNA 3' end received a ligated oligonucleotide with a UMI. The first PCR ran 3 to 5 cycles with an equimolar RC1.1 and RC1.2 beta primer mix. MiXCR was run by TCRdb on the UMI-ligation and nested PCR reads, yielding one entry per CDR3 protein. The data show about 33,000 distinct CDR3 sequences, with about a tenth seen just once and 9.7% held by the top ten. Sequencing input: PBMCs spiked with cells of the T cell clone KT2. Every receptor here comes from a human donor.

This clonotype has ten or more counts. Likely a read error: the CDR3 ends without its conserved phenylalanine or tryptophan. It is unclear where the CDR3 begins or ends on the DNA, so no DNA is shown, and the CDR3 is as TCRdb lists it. The CDR3 loop is CSARKLRA. The rearrangement joins TRBV20-1 to TRBJ2-7; the D call in the table, TRBD1, was not verified against the DNA. CDR1 DFQATT and CDR2 SNEGSKA come from the germline V gene (reference sequence). The length of the CDR3 is 8 amino acids, counting both ends.

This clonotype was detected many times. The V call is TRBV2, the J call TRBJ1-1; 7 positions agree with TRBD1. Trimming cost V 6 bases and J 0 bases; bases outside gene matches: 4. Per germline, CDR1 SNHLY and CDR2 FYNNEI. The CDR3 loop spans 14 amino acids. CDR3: CASRGDRVNTEAFF. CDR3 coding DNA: TGTGCCAGCAGGGGGGACAGAGTGAACACTGAAGCTTTCTTT.

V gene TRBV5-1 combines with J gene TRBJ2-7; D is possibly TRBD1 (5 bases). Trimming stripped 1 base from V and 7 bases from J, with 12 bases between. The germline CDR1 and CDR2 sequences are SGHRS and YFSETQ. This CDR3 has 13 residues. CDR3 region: CASSLTGLGEQYF. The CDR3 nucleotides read TGCGCCAGCAGCTTGACAGGTCTCGGGGAGCAGTACTTC.

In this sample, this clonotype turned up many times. The DNA for the CDR3 is TGTGCCAGCAGCTTTACCTTGAATCCGGGGACCGGGGAGCTGTTTTTT. Translation gives CASSFTLNPGTGELFF. The rearrangement uses TRBV7-6 and TRBJ2-2; TRBD2 is a possible D gene (5 bases). The germline V gene has CDR1 SGHVS and CDR2 FNYEAQ. The CDR3 is 16 residues long. Trimming cost V 3 bases and J 5 bases, with 16 bases left between them.

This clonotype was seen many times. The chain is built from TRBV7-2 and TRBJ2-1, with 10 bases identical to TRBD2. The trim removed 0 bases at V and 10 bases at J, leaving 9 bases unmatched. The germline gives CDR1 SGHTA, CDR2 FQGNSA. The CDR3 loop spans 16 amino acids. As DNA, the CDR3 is TGTGCCAGCAGCTTAGCGCCCAGCGGGGGGGCTGGGGAGCAGTTCTTC. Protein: CASSLAPSGGAGEQFF.

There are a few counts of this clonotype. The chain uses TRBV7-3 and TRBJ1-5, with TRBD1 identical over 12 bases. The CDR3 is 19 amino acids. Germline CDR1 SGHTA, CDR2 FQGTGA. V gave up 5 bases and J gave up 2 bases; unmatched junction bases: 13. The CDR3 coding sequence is TGTGCCAGCAGCGACCCTCCCGGGACAGGGGGCGAGGGCAATCAGCCCCAGCATTTT. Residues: CASSDPPGTGGEGNQPQHF.

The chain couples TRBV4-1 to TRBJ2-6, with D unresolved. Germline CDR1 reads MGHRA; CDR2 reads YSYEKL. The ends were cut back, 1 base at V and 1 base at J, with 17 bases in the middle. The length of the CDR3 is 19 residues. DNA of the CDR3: TGCGCCAGCAGCCAAGGGTTCCTAAAATCCCTTTCTGGGGCCAACGTCCTGACTTTC. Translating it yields CASSQGFLKSLSGANVLTF.

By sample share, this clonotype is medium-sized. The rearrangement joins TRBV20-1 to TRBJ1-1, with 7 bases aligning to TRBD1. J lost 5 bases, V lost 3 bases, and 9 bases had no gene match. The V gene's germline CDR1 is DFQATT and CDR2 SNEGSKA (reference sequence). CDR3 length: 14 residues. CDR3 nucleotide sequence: TGCAGTGCTAGCATTCCGGGACAGACAACTGAAGCTTTCTTT. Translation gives CSASIPGQTTEAFF.

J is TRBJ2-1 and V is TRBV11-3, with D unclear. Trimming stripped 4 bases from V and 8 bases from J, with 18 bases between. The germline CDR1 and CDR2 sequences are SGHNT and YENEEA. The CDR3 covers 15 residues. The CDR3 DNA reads TGTGCCAGCAGCTGGGGATCACGCCGAGCTGATGAGCAGTTCTTC. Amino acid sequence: CASSWGSRRADEQFF.

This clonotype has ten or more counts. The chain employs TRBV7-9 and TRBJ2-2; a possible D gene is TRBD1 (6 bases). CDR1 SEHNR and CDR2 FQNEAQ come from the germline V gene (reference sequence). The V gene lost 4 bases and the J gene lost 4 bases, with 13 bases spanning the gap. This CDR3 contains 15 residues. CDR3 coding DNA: TGTGCCAGCAGCTATCTACAGGGTAGCACCGGGGAGCTGTTTTTT. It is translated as CASSYLQGSTGELFF.

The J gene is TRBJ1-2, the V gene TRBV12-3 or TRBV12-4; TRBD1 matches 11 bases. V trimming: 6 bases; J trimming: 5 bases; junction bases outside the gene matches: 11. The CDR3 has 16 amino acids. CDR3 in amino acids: CASRDRGRTLFYGYTF. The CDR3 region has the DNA TGTGCCAGCAGGGACAGGGGGCGAACTCTCTTTTATGGCTACACCTTC.

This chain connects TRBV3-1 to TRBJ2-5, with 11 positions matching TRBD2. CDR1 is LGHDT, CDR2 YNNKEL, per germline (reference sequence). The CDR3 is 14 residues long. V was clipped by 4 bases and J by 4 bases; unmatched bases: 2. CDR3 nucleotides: TGTGCCAGCAGCCCGCTAGCGGGAGGAGAGACCCAGTACTTC. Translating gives CASSPLAGGETQYF.

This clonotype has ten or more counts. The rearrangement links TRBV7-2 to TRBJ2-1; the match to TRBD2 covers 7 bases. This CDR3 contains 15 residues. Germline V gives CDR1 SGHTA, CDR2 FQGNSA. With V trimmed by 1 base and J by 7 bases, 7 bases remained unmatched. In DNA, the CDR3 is TGTGCCAGCAGCTTAGGGGTAGGGGAGGGTAATGAGCAGTTCTTC. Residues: CASSLGVGEGNEQFF.

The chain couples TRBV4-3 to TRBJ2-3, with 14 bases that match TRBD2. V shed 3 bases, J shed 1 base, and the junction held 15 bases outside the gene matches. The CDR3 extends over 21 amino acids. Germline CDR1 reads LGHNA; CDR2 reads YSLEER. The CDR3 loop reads CASSHYLPGTSGSGGTDTQYF. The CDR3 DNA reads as TGCGCCAGCAGCCACTACCTGCCCGGGACTAGCGGGAGTGGGGGCACAGATACGCAGTATTTT.

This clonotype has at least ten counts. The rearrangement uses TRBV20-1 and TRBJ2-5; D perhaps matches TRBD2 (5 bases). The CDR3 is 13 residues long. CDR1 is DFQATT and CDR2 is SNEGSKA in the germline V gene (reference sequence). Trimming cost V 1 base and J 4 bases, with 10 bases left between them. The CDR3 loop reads CSARVTKAETQYF. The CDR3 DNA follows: TGCAGTGCTAGAGTGACTAAAGCAGAGACCCAGTACTTC.

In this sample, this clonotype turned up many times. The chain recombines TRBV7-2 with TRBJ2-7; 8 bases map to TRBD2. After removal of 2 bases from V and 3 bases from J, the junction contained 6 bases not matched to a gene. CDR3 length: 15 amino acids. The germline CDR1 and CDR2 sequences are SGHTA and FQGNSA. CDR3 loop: CASSLSPTSVYEQYF. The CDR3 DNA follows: TGTGCCAGCAGCTTATCCCCGACTAGCGTCTACGAGCAGTACTTC.

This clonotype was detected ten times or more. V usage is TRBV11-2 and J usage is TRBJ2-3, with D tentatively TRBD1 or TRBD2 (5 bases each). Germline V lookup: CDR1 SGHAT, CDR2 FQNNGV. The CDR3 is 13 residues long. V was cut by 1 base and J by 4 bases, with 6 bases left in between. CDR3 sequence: CASSLGDPDTQYF. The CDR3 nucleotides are TGTGCCAGCAGCTTAGGGGACCCAGATACGCAGTATTTT.

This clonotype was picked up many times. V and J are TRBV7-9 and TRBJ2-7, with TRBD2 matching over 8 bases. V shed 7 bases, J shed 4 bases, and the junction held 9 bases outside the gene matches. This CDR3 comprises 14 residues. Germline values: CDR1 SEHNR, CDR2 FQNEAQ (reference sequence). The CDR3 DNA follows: TGTGCCAGCACCGGCAGCGGGAGTGGGTACGAGCAGTACTTC. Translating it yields CASTGSGSGYEQYF. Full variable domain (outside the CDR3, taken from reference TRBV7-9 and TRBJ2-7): DTGVSQNPRHKITKRGQNVTFRCDPISEHNRLYWYRQTLGQGPEFLTYFQNEAQLEKSRLLSDRFSAERPKGSFSTLEIQRTEQGDSAMYLCASTGSGSGYEQYFGPGTRLTVT.

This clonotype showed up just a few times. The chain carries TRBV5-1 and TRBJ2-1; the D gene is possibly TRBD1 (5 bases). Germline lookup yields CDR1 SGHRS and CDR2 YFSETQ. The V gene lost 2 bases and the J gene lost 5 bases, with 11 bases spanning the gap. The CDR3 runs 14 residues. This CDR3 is CASSFYRTNNEQFF. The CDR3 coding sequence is TGCGCCAGCAGCTTCTACAGGACGAACAATGAGCAGTTCTTC. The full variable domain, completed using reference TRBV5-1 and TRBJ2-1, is KAGVTQTPRYLIKTRGQQVTLSCSPISGHRSVSWYQQTPGQGLQFLFEYFSETQRNKGNFPGRFSGRQFSNSRSEMNVSTLELGDSALYLCASSFYRTNNEQFFGPGTRLTVL.

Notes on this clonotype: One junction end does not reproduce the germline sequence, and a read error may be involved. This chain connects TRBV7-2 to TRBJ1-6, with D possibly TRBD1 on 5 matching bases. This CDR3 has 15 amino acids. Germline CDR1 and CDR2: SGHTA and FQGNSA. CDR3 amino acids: CASSLEGAYNSPLHF. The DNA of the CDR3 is TGTGCCAGCAGCTTAGAAGGGGCCTACAATTCACCCCTCCACTTT.

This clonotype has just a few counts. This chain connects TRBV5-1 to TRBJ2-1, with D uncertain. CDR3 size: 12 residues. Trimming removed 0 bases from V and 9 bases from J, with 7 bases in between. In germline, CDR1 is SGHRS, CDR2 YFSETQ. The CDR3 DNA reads TGCGCCAGCAGCTTGGGACGGACTGAGCAGTTCTTC. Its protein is CASSLGRTEQFF.

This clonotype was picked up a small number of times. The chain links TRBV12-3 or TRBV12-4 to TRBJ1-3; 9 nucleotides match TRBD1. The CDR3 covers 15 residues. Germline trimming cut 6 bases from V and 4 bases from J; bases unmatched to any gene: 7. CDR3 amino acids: CASRPTGGSGNTIYF. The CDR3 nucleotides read TGTGCCAGCAGGCCAACAGGGGGCTCCGGAAACACCATATATTTT.

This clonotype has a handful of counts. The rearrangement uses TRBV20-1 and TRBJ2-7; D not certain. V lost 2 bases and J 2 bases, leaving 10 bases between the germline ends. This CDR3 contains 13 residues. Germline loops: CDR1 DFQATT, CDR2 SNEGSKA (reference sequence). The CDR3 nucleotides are TGCAGTGCTAGACCGGTCACCGCCTACGAGCAGTACTTC. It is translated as CSARPVTAYEQYF.

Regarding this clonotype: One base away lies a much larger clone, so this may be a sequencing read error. The CDR3 nucleotides are TGTGCCAGCTCACCACCGAGCCTAGCGGTGGCCACAGATACGCAGTATTTT. Protein: CASSPPSLAVATDTQYF. V gene TRBV18 combines with J gene TRBJ2-3; TRBD2 matches at 7 bases. The J segment lost 2 bases and the V segment lost 0 bases, leaving 8 bases of the junction unmatched. The CDR3 spans 17 residues. Germline V lookup: CDR1 KGHSH, CDR2 LQKENI. The full variable domain, rest sourced from reference TRBV18 and TRBJ2-3, is NAGVMQNPRHLVRRRGQEARLRCSPMKGHSHVYWYRQLPEEGLKFMVYLQKENIIDESGMPKERFSAEFPKEGPSILRIQQVVRGDSAAYFCASSPPSLAVATDTQYFGPGTRLTVL.

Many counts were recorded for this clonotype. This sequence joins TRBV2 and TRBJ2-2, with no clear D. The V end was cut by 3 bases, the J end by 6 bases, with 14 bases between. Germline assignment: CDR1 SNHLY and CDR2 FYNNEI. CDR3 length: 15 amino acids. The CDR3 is CASSDTHFASGELFF. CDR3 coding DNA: TGTGCCAGCAGTGACACCCATTTCGCGTCCGGGGAGCTGTTTTTT.